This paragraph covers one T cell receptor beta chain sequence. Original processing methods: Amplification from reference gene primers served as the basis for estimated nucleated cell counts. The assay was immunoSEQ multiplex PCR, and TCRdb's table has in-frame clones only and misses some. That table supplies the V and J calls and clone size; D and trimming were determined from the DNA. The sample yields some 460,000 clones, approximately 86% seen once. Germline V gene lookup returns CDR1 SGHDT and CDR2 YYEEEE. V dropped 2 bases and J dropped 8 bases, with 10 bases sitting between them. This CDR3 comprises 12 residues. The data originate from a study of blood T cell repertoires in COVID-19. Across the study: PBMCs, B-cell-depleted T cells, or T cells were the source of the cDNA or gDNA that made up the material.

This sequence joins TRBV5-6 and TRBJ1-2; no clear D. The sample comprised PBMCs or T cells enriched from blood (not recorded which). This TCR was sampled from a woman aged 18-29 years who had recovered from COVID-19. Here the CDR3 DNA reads TGTGCCAGCAGCTTTGAGGCGCCCGGCTACACCTTC. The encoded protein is CASSFEAPGYTF.